The 9 T cell receptor beta chains below come from one sample, sequenced in a study of radiotherapy plus CTLA-4 blockade in lung cancer. Sequencing was performed with immunoSEQ multiplex PCR; in TCRdb, only in-frame clones are kept and a portion is missing. Among about 36,000 clones listed, 75% to 90% were seen once. The sample consisted of peripheral blood, taken from a patient treated with radiotherapy plus ipilimumab. These receptors came from a human donor with non-small cell lung cancer who had stable disease on radiotherapy plus ipilimumab.

The chain is built from TRBV7-2 and TRBJ2-3; 10 bases map to TRBD2. In germline, CDR1 is SGHTA, CDR2 FQGNSA. V was clipped by 1 base and J by 3 bases; unmatched bases: 4. The CDR3 has 16 residues. The CDR3 loop reads CASSLGSGRGTDTQYF. The CDR3 DNA reads TGTGCCAGCAGCTTAGGCAGCGGGAGGGGAACAGATACGCAGTATTTT.

The chain carries TRBV7-6 and TRBJ1-3; D is undetermined. CDR1 is SGHVS and CDR2 is FNYEAQ in the germline V gene. V gave up 4 bases and J gave up 4 bases, with 8 bases separating them. CDR3 length equals 13 residues. DNA for the CDR3: TGTGCCAGCAGCTCTTCCTTCGGAAACACCATATATTTT. It yields the protein CASSSSFGNTIYF.

V gene TRBV30 combines with J gene TRBJ2-7; 16 nucleotides line up with TRBD2. Losses at the gene ends were 2 bases for V and 2 bases for J; bases not matched to a gene: 3. Germline assignment: CDR1 GTSNPN and CDR2 SVGIG (reference sequence). This CDR3 region has 16 residues. CDR3 nucleotide sequence: TGTGCCTGGAGTCCGGGACTAGCGGGAGGGCCCTACGAGCAGTACTTC. Its translation is CAWSPGLAGGPYEQYF.

The chain couples TRBV11-2 to TRBJ2-7, with TRBD2 matching over 11 bases. V shed 2 bases, J shed 0 bases, and the junction held 9 bases outside the gene matches. Germline V CDR1 and CDR2: SGHAT, FQNNGV. The CDR3 covers 18 residues. This CDR3 is CASSLQLAGGPDSYEQYF. CDR3 DNA: TGTGCCAGCAGCTTACAGCTAGCGGGAGGCCCCGACTCCTACGAGCAGTACTTC.

The chain combines TRBV30 with TRBJ1-5; 8 positions match TRBD1. Germline CDR1 is GTSNPN and CDR2 is SVGIG (reference sequence). Trimming at V came to 3 bases and at J to 4 bases, leaving 5 bases not matched to a gene. The CDR3 loop spans 14 amino acids. In nucleotides, the CDR3 is TGTGCCTGGAGCCCTGGGACAGGTAATCAGCCCCAGCATTTT. As protein: CAWSPGTGNQPQHF.

This chain connects TRBV2 to TRBJ2-1; tentatively, D is TRBD2 (5 bases). The germline gives CDR1 SNHLY, CDR2 FYNNEI. The CDR3 extends over 13 amino acids. V lost 7 bases, J lost 4 bases, and 11 bases lay in between. This chain's CDR3 is CASTEGGYNEQFF. The DNA of the CDR3 is TGTGCCAGCACCGAGGGCGGATACAATGAGCAGTTCTTC.

The gene calls are TRBV27 and TRBJ2-1, with 7 nucleotides matching TRBD1. Germline V lookup: CDR1 MNHEY, CDR2 SMNVEV (reference sequence). Losses at the gene ends were 4 bases for V and 4 bases for J; bases not matched to a gene: 1. The CDR3 runs 13 residues. This CDR3 is CASSWDSYNEQFF. DNA for the CDR3: TGTGCCAGCAGTTGGGACAGTTACAATGAGCAGTTCTTC.

V gene TRBV5-1 combines with J gene TRBJ1-4; D is perhaps TRBD1 (6 bases). Trimming shortened V by 6 bases and J by 7 bases, and 22 bases separated the two germline ends. Germline CDR1 is SGHRS and CDR2 is YFSETQ. The CDR3 covers 16 residues. CDR3 protein: CASKFTTGNGLEKLFF. DNA for the CDR3: TGCGCCAGCAAATTTACAACAGGGAACGGCCTTGAAAAACTGTTTTTT.

This chain links TRBV7-9 with TRBJ2-7, with TRBD2 matching 7 bases. This CDR3 is built from 14 residues. CDR1 and CDR2 (germline): SEHNR, FQNEAQ (reference sequence). V lost 5 bases to trimming and J lost 2 bases; unmatched junction nucleotides: 6. CDR3 DNA: TGTGCCAGCAGCCAAGGGACTACCGCCTACGAGCAGTACTTC. Amino acids: CASSQGTTAYEQYF.